This is a list of T cell receptor beta chains from one sample in a study of shared clonotypes between healthy human individuals. Some clones are missing from TCRdb's copy, which holds only in-frame ones; the method was immunoSEQ multiplex PCR. The sample has roughly 450,000 clones, about four fifths seen once. Sequences were obtained from PBMCs. The receptors shown here come from a woman aged 40 to 50 in good health. Some clones in this sample may be carry-over from other donors' samples. Each CDR3 is given with its conserved first and last residue. The D gene is left open where the match is weak. Clone size appears in some rows only: once, few, many, or a class for an expanded clone.

clone_size j_call v_call cdr3_length d_call cdr3_aa cdr3_nt
few TRBJ1-2 TRBV11-3 13 NA CASSYSQGRGYTF TGTGCCAGCAGCTATTCCCAGGGCAGGGGCTACACCTTC
NA TRBJ1-4 TRBV7-9 14 TRBD1 CAGTGLATNEKLFF TGTGCTGGGACAGGGCTTGCAACTAATGAAAAACTGTTTTTT
NA TRBJ2-7 TRBV5-1 16 NA CASSLVYRAGSYEQYF TGCGCCAGCAGCTTGGTTTATAGGGCGGGATCCTACGAGCAGTACTTC
NA TRBJ2-5 TRBV6-5 15 TRBD2 CASRPPGLAGGEQYF TGTGCCAGCAGGCCGCCGGGACTAGCGGGAGGAGAGCAGTACTTC
once TRBJ1-2 TRBV30 12 NA CAWSVTGYGYTF TGTGCCTGGAGTGTAACAGGGTATGGCTACACCTTC
NA TRBJ1-4 TRBV7-3 16 NA CASSPERAGRIEKLFF TGTGCCAGCAGCCCCGAGAGAGCGGGGAGGATTGAAAAACTGTTTTTT
NA TRBJ2-7 TRBV7-9 11 NA CASREGYEQYF TGTGCCAGCAGAGAGGGGTACGAGCAGTACTTC
NA TRBJ2-2 TRBV7-7 14 TRBD1 CASSPTGTVGELFF TGTGCTAGCAGCCCGACAGGGACGGTAGGGGAGCTGTTTTTT
NA TRBJ1-2 TRBV28 14 NA CASSQGPGGYGYTF TGTGCCAGCAGTCAAGGGCCTGGGGGCTATGGCTACACCTTC
many TRBJ1-3 TRBV7-8 13 NA CASSPGSAATIYF TGTGCCAGCAGCCCCGGGAGTGCGGCCACCATATATTTT
NA TRBJ2-7 TRBV21-1 17 NA CASSKVRWGARTYEQYF TGTGCCAGCAGCAAAGTTCGTTGGGGGGCGCGGACCTACGAGCAGTACTTC
NA TRBJ2-2 TRBV19 17 TRBD2 CASSPREREGLTGELFF TGTGCCAGTAGTCCTCGGGAGCGGGAGGGCCTCACCGGGGAGCTGTTTTTT
NA TRBJ2-7 TRBV7-9 15 TRBD2 CASSPRGAGEVEQYF TGTGCCAGCAGCCCCCGTGGAGCGGGAGAGGTCGAGCAGTACTTC
NA TRBJ2-7 TRBV6-5 14 TRBD1 CASSYSERQGMQYF TGTGCCAGCAGTTACTCAGAAAGACAGGGGATGCAGTACTTC
NA TRBJ1-1 TRBV9 13 NA CASGRATDTEAFF TGTGCCAGCGGAAGGGCGACCGACACTGAAGCTTTCTTT